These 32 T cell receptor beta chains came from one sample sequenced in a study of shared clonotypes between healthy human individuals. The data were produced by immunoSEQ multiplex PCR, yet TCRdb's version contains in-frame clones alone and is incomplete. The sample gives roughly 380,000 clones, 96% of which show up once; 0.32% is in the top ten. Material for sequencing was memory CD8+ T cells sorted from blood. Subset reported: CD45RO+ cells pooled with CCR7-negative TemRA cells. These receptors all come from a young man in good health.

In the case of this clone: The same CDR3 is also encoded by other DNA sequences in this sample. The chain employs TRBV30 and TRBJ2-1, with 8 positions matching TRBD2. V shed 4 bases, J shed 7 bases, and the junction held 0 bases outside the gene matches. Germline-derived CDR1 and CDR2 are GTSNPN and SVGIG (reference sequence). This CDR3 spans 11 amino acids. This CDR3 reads CAWTSGNEQFF. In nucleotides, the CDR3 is TGTGCCTGGACTAGCGGGAATGAGCAGTTCTTC. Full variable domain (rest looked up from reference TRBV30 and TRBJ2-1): SQTIHQWPATLVQPVGSPLSLECTVEGTSNPNLYWYRQAAGRGLQLLFYSVGIGQISSEVPQNLSASRPQDRQFILSSKKLLLSDSGFYLCAWTSGNEQFFGPGTRLTVL.

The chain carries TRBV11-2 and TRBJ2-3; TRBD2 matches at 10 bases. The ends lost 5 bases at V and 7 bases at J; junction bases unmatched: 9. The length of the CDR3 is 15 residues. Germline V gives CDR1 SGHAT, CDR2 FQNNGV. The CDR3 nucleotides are TGTGCCAGCAGCGATCCGGGACTAGCGCCGTATACGCAGTATTTT. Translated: CASSDPGLAPYTQYF.

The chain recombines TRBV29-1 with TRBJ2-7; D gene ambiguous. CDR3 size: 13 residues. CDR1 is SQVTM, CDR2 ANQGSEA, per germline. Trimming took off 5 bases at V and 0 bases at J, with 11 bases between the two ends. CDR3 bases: TGCAGCGTTTCCTTTTTGCGCTCCTACGAGCAGTACTTC. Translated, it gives CSVSFLRSYEQYF.

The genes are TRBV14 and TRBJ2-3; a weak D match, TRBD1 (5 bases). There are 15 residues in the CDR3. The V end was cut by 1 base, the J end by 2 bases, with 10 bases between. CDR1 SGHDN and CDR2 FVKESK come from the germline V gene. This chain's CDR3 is CASSQVNGHTDTQYF. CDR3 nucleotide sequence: TGTGCCAGCAGCCAAGTTAACGGACACACAGATACGCAGTATTTT. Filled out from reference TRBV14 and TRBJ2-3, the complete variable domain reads EAGVTQFPSHSVIEKGQTVTLRCDPISGHDNLYWYRRVMGKEIKFLLHFVKESKQDESGMPNNRFLAERTGGTYSTLKVQPAELEDSGVYFCASSQVNGHTDTQYFGPGTRLTVL.

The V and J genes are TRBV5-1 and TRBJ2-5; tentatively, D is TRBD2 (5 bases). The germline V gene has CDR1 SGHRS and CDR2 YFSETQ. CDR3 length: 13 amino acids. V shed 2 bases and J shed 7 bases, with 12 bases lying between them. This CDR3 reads CASSFTGEGTQYF. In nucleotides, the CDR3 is TGCGCCAGCAGCTTCACCGGGGAAGGGACCCAGTACTTC.

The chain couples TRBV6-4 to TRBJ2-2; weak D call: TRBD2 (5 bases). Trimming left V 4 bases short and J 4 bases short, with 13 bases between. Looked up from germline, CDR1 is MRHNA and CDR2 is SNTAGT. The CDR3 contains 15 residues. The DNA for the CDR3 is TGTGCCAGCAGTGTGGAACTAGGGATCACCGGGGAGCTGTTTTTT. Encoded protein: CASSVELGITGELFF.

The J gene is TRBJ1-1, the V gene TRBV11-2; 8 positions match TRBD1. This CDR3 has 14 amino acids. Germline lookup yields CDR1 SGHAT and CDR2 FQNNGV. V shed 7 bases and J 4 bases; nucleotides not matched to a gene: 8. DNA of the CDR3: TGTGCCAGCATGATAACGACAGGGGTCACTGAAGCTTTCTTT. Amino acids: CASMITTGVTEAFF.

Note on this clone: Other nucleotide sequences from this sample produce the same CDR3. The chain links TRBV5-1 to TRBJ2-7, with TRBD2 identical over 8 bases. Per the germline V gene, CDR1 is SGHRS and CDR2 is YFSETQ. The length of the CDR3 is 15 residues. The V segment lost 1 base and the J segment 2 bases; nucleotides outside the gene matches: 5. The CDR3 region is CASSLTAGGPYEQYF. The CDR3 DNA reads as TGCGCCAGCAGCTTGACCGCGGGGGGCCCCTACGAGCAGTACTTC.

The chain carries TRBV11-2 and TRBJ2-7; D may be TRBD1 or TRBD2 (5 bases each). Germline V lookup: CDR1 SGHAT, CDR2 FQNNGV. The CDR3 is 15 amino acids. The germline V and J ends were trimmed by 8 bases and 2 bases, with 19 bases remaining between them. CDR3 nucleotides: TGTGCCAGCGCCGGGGCTGAGGACGGCACCTACGAGCAGTACTTC. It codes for CASAGAEDGTYEQYF.

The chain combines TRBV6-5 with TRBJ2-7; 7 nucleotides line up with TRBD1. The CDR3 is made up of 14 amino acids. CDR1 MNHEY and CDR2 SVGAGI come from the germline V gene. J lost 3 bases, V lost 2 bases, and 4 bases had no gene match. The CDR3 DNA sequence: TGTGCCAGCAGTTACCAGGGGGAGAACTACGAGCAGTACTTC. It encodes CASSYQGENYEQYF.

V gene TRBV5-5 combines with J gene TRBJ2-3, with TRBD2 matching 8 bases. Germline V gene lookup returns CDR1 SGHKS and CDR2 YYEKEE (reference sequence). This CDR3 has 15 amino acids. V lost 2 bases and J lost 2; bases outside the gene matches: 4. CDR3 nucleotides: TGTGCCAGCAGCTTCCGGGAGGGGATCACAGATACGCAGTATTTT. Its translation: CASSFREGITDTQYF.

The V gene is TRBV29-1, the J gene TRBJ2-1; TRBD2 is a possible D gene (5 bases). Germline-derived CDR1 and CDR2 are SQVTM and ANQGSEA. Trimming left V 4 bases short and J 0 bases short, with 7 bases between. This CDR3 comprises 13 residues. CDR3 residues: CSVGTFSYNEQFF. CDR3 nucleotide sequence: TGCAGCGTTGGGACTTTCTCCTACAATGAGCAGTTCTTC.

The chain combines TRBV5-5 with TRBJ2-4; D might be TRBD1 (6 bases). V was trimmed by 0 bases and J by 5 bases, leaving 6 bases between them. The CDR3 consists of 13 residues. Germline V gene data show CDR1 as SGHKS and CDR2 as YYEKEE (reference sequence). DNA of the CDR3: TGTGCCAGCAGCTTGGGGGGGCAAAACATTCAGTACTTC. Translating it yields CASSLGGQNIQYF.

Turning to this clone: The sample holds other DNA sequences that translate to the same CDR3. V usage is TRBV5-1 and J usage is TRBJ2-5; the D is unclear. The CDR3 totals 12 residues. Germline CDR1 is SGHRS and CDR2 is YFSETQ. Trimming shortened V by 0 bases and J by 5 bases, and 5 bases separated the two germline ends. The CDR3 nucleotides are TGCGCCAGCAGCTTGGGAGAGGAGACCCAGTACTTC. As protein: CASSLGEETQYF.

The CDR3 region is CASSGQASSGYTF. CDR3 sequence (DNA): TGTGCCAGCAGTGGGCAAGCCTCCAGCGGCTACACCTTC. The chain is built from TRBV2 and TRBJ1-2; D unclear. The V end lost 4 bases, the J end lost 8 bases, and 14 bases lay between the germline ends. The CDR3 covers 13 residues. CDR1 is SNHLY and CDR2 is FYNNEI in the germline V gene.

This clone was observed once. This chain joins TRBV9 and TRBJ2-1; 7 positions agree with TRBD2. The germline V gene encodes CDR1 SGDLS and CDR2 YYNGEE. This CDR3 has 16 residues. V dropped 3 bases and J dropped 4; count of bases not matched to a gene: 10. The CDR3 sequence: CASSAYLAVAYNEQFF. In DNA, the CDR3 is TGTGCCAGCAGCGCCTACCTAGCGGTGGCGTACAATGAGCAGTTCTTC. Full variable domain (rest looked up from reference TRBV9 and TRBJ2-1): DSGVTQTPKHLITATGQRVTLRCSPRSGDLSVYWYQQSLDQGLQFLIQYYNGEERAKGNILERFSAQQFPDLHSELNLSSLELGDSALYFCASSAYLAVAYNEQFFGPGTRLTVL.

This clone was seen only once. CDR3 in DNA: TGTGCCAGCAGCGTAGGGGCGACTGAAGCTTTCTTT. Amino acids: CASSVGATEAFF. V and J are TRBV9 and TRBJ1-1, with D unresolved. The germline gives CDR1 SGDLS, CDR2 YYNGEE. With 0 bases removed from V and 5 bases from J, the gap between germline ends came to 5 bases. This CDR3 has 12 amino acids. The full variable domain, its missing parts supplied by reference TRBV9 and TRBJ1-1, is DSGVTQTPKHLITATGQRVTLRCSPRSGDLSVYWYQQSLDQGLQFLIQYYNGEERAKGNILERFSAQQFPDLHSELNLSSLELGDSALYFCASSVGATEAFFGQGTRLTVV.

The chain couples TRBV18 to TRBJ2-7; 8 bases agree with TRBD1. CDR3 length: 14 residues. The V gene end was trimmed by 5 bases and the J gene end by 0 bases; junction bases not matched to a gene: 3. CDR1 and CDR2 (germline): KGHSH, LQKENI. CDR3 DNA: TGTGCCAGCTCAAGAGACAGGGGCTCCTACGAGCAGTACTTC. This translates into CASSRDRGSYEQYF.

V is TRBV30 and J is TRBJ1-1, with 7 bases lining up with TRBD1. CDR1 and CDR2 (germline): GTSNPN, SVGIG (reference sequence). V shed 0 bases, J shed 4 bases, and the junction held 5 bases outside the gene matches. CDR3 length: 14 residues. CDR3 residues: CAWSVGGGGTEAFF. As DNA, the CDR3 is TGTGCCTGGAGTGTAGGGGGCGGGGGCACTGAAGCTTTCTTT.

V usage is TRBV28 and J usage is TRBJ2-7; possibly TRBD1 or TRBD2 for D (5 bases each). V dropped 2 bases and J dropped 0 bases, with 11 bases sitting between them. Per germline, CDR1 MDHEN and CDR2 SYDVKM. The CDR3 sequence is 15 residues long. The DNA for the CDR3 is TGTGCCAGCAGTTTAGAAAGAGGGACCTCCTACGAGCAGTACTTC. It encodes CASSLERGTSYEQYF.

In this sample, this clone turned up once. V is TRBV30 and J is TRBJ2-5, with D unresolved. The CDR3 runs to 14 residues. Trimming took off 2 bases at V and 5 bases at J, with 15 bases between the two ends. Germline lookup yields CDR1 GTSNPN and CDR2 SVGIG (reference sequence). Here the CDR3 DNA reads TGTGCCTGGAGTTTGAAAGGAGTCTCGGAGACCCAGTACTTC. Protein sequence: CAWSLKGVSETQYF.

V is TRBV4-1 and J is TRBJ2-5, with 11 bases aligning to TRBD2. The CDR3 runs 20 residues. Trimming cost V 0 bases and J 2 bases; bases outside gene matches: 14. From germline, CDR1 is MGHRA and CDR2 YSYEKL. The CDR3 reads CASSQDGALAGGGGQETQYF. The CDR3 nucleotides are TGCGCCAGCAGCCAAGACGGGGCGCTAGCGGGAGGCGGAGGGCAAGAGACCCAGTACTTC.

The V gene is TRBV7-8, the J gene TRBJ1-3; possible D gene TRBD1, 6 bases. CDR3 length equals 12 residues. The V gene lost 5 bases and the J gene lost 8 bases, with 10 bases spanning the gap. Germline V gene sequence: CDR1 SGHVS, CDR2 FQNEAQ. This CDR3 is CASSLNRDTIYF. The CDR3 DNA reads TGTGCCAGCAGCCTCAACAGGGACACCATATATTTT.

This CDR3 is CASSLNPGQETQYF. The CDR3 DNA is TGTGCCAGCAGCCTAAACCCGGGACAGGAGACCCAGTACTTC. The V gene is TRBV6-6, the J gene TRBJ2-5; 7 bases map to TRBD1. Germline CDR1 and CDR2: MNHNY and SVGAGI (reference sequence). The V segment lost 6 bases and the J segment 5 bases; nucleotides outside the gene matches: 9. The CDR3 spans 14 residues.

The CDR3 protein is CASRTGHYEQYF. CDR3 nucleotides: TGTGCCAGCAGGACGGGACACTACGAGCAGTACTTC. The chain has TRBV6-1 and TRBJ2-7; TRBD1 is a possible D gene (6 bases). With 6 bases removed from V and 3 bases from J, the gap between germline ends came to 9 bases. Germline V gives CDR1 MNHNS, CDR2 SASEGT. The CDR3 has 12 residues.

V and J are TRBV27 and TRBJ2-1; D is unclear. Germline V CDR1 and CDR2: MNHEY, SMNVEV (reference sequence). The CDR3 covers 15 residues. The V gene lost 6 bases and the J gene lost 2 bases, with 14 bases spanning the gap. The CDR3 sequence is CASSLSRGPYNEQFF. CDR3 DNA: TGTGCCAGCAGCCTATCCCGCGGTCCCTACAATGAGCAGTTCTTC.

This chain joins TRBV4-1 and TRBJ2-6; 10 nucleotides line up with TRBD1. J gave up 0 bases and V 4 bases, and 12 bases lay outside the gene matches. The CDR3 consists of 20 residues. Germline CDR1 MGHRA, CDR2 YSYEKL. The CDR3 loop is CASSPKTKTGGGSGANVLTF. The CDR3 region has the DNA TGCGCCAGCAGCCCGAAGACCAAGACAGGGGGCGGCTCTGGGGCCAACGTCCTGACTTTC.

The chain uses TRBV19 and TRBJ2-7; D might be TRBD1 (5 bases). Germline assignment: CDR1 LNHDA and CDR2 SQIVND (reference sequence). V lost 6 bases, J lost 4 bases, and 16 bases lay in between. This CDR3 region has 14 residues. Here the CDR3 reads CASSSYSKGYEQYF. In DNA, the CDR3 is TGTGCCAGTAGCAGTTACTCTAAGGGGTACGAGCAGTACTTC.

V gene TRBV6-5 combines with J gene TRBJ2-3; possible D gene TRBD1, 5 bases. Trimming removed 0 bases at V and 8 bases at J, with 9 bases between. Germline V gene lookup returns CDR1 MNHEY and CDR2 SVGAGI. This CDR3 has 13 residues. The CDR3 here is CASSYSSRGTQYF. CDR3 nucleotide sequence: TGTGCCAGCAGTTACTCGAGTAGGGGTACGCAGTATTTT.

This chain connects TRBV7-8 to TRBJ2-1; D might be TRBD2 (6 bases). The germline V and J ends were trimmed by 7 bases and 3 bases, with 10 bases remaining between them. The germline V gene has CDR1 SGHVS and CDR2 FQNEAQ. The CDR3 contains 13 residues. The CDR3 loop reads CASTGSYYNEQFF. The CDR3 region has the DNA TGTGCCAGCACCGGGAGCTACTACAATGAGCAGTTCTTC.

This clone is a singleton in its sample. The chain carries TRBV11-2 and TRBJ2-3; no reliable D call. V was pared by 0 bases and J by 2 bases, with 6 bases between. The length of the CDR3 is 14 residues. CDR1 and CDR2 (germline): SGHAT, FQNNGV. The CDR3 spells CASSLDPNTDTQYF. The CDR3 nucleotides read TGTGCCAGCAGCTTAGATCCAAACACAGATACGCAGTATTTT.

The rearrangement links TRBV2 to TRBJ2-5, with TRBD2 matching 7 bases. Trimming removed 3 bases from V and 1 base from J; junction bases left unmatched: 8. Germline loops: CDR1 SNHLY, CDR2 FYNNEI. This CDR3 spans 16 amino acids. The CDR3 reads CASSDSLAASQETQYF. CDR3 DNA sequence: TGTGCCAGCAGTGACTCGCTAGCGGCTTCCCAAGAGACCCAGTACTTC.